This T cell receptor (beta chain) was documented in a study of cytomegalovirus exposure and HLA in healthy donors. Study-wide findings and caveats: Later analysis suggested links between common viral pathogens and several top significant clusters.

Regarding this clone: The antigen remains undetermined.

Each donor was nominally healthy when sampled (though unrecorded immune exposures were likely). The CDR3 contains 11 residues. With 5 bases clipped from V and 8 bases from J, the junction kept 2 bases outside the gene matches. Per the germline V gene, CDR1 is GTSNPN and CDR2 is SVGIG (reference sequence). Primers: 60 Vbeta forward and 13 Jbeta reverse. Measured with immunoSEQ multiplex PCR; TCRdb has only the in-frame clones, and not every one. The profile shows 85,000 to 130,000 clones, around three quarters of them singletons. The sequence was obtained from a woman aged 18-29 years in good health and CMV-seropositive. The chain is built from TRBV30 and TRBJ1-2, with 10 bases aligning to TRBD1. The source material was PBMCs. The CDR3 spells CAWGTGDGYTF. CDR3 nucleotides: TGTGCCTGGGGGACAGGGGACGGCTACACCTTC.